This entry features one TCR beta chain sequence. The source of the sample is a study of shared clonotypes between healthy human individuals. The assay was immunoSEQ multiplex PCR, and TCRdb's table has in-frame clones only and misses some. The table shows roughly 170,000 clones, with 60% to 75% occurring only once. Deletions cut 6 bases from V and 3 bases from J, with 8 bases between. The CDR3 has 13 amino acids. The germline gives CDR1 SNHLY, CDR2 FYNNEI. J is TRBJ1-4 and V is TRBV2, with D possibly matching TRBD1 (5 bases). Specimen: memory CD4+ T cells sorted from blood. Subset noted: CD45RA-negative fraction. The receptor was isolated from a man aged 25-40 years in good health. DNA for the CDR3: TGTGCCAGCAGACGGGACCCTAATGAAAAACTGTTTTTT. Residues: CASRRDPNEKLFF.